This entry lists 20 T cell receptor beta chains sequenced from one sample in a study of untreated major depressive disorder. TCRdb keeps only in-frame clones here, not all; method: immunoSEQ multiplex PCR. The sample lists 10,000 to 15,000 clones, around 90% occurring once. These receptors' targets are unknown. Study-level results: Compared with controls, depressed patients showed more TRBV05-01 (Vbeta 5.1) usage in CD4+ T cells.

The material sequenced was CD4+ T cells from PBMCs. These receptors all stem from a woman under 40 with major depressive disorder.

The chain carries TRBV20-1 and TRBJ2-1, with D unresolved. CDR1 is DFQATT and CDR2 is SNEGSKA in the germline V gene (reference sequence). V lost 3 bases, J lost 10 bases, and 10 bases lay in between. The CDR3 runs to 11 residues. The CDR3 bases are TGCAGTGCTAGTGAGTCCTACGAGCAGTTCTTC. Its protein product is CSASESYEQFF.

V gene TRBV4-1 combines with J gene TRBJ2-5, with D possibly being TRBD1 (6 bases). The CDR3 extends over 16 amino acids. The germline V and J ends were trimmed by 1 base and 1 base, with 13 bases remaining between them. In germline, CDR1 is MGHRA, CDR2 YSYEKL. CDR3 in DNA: TGCGCCAGCAGCCAAGGCCGGACAGTAAGCCAAGAGACCCAGTACTTC. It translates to CASSQGRTVSQETQYF.

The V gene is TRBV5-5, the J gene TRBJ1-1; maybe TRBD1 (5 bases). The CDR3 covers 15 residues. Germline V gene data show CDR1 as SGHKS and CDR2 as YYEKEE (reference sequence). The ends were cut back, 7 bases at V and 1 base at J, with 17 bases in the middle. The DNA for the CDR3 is TGTGCCAGCGAAAAGGGACCTTGGAGGAACACTGAAGCTTTCTTT. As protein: CASEKGPWRNTEAFF.

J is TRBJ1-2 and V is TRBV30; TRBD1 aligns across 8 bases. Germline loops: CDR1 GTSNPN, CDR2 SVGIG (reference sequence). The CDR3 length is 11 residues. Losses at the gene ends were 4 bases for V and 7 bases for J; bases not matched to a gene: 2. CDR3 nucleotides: TGTGCCTGGACGGACAGGGTTGGCTACACCTTC. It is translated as CAWTDRVGYTF.

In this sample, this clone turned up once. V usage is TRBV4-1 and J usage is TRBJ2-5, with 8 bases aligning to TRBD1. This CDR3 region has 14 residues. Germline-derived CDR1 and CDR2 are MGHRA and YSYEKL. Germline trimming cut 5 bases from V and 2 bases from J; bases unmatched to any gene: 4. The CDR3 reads CASSAGQAQETQYF. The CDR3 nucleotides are TGCGCCAGCAGCGCGGGACAGGCTCAAGAGACCCAGTACTTC.

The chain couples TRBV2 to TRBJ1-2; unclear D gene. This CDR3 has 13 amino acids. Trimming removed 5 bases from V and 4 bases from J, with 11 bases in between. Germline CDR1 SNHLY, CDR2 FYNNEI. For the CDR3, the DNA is TGTGCCAGCAGTCACAACAACCTCTATGGCTACACCTTC. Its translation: CASSHNNLYGYTF.

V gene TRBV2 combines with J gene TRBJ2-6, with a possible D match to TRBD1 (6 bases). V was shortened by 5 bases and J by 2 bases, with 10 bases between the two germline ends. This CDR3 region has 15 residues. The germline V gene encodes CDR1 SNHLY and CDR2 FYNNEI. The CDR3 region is CASSTNRAGANVLTF. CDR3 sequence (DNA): TGTGCCAGCAGTACAAACAGGGCTGGGGCCAACGTCCTGACTTTC.

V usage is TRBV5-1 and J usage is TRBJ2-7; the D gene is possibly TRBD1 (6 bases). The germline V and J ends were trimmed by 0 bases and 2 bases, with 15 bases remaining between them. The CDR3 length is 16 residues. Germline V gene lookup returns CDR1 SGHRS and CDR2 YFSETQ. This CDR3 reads CASSLAIGQQAYEQYF. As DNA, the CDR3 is TGCGCCAGCAGCTTGGCCATAGGACAGCAAGCCTACGAGCAGTACTTC.

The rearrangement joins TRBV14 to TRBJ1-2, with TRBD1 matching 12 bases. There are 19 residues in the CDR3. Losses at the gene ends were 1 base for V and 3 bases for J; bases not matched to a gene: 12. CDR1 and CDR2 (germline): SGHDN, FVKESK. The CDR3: CASSQGRRDRGRLYYGYTF. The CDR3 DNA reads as TGTGCCAGCAGCCAAGGCCGCCGGGACAGGGGGCGATTATACTATGGCTACACCTTC.

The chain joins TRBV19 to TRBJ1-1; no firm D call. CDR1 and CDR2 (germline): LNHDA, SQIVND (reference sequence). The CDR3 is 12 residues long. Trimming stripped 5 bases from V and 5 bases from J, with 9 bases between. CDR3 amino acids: CASSLLGTEAFF. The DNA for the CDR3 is TGTGCCAGTAGTCTCCTCGGGACTGAAGCTTTCTTT.

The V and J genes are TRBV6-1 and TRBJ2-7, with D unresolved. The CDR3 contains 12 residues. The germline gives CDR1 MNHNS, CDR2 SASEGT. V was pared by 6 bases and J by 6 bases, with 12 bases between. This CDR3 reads CASSPGGFEQYF. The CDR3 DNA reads TGTGCCAGCAGCCCTGGTGGCTTCGAGCAGTACTTC.

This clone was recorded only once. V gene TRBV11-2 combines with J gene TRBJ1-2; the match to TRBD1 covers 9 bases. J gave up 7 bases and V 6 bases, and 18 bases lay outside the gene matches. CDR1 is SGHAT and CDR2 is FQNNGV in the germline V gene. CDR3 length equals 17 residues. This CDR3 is CASRRDSGQGPGGGYTF. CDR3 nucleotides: TGTGCCAGCAGGCGCGACTCGGGACAGGGACCCGGTGGTGGCTACACCTTC.

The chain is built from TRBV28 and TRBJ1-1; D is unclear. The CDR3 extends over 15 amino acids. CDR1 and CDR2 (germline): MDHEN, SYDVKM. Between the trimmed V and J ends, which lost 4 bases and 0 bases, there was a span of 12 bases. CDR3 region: CASSYTWGMNTEAFF. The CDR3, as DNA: TGTGCCAGCAGTTATACCTGGGGTATGAACACTGAAGCTTTCTTT. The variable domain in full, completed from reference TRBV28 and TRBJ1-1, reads DVKVTQSSRYLVKRTGEKVFLECVQDMDHENMFWYRQDPGLGLRLIYFSYDVKMKEKGDIPEGYSVSREKKERFSLILESASTNQTSMYLCASSYTWGMNTEAFFGQGTRLTVV.

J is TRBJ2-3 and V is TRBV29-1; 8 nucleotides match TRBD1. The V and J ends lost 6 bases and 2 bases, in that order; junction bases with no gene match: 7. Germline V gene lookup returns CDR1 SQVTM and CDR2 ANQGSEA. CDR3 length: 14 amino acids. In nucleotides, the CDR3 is TGCAGCGTGTCCACAGGGGGGATCACAGATACGCAGTATTTT. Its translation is CSVSTGGITDTQYF.

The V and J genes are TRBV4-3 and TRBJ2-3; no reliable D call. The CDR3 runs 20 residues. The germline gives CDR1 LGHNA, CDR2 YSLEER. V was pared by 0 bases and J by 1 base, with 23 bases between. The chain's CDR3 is CASSQDPPHGRPTRTDTQYF. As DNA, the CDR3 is TGCGCCAGCAGCCAAGATCCCCCCCACGGGCGCCCGACCCGCACAGATACGCAGTATTTT.

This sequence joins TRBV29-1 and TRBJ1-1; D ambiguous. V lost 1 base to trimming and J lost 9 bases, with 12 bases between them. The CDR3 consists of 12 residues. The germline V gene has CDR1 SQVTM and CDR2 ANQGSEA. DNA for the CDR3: TGCAGCGTTGAAGTGGACCTCCAAAAAGCTTTCTTT. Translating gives CSVEVDLQKAFF.

CDR3 region: CASSGRIYGYTF. The CDR3 nucleotides read TGTGCCAGCTCGGGGAGGATTTATGGCTACACCTTC. The chain combines TRBV6-5 with TRBJ1-2; D unresolved. CDR1 and CDR2 from the germline V gene are MNHEY and SVGAGI. The V end lost 8 bases, the J end lost 5 bases, and 12 bases lay between the germline ends. The length of the CDR3 is 12 residues.

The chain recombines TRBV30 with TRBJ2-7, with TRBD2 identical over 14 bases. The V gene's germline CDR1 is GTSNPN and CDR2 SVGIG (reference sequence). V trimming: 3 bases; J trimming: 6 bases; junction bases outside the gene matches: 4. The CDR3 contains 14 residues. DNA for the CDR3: TGTGCCTGGAGGGGACTAGCGGGAGTAGGCGAGCAGTACTTC. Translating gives CAWRGLAGVGEQYF.

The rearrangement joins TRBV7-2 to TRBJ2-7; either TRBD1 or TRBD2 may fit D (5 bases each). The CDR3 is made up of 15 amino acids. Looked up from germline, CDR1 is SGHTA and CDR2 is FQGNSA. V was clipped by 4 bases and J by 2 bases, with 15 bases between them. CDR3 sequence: CASSYLTGQTYEQYF. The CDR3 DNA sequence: TGTGCCAGCAGCTACCTAACGGGGCAAACCTACGAGCAGTACTTC.

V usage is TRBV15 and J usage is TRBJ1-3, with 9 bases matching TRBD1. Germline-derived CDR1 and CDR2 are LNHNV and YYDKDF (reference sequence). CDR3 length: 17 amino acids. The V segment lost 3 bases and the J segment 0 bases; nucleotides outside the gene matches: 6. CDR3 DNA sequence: TGTGCCACCAGCAGTTATGACAGGGGGTACTCTGGAAACACCATATATTTT. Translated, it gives CATSSYDRGYSGNTIYF.